A single sample gave rise to the 10 T cell receptor beta chains below, sequenced in a study of radiation and T cells in renal cell carcinoma. As for time point: baseline pretreatment blood. Stated treatment: 15 Gy SBRT to primary tumor, nephrectomy 4 weeks later. Sequencing was performed with immunoSEQ multiplex PCR; in TCRdb, only in-frame clones are kept and a portion is missing. Among over 120,000 clones listed, 70% to 90% were seen once. Sample: blood, taken from a patient whose treatment included radiotherapy and nephrectomy. The receptors stem from a woman in her fifties or sixties with renal cell carcinoma.

The chain employs TRBV2 and TRBJ1-5; perhaps TRBD1 as D (5 bases). Germline lookup yields CDR1 SNHLY and CDR2 FYNNEI. This CDR3 region has 15 residues. Trimming stripped 8 bases from V and 0 bases from J, with 14 bases between. As DNA, the CDR3 is TGTGCCAGCTCGCAGGGAGGGTATAGCAATCAGCCCCAGCATTTT. The encoded protein is CASSQGGYSNQPQHF. Looking up the rest from reference TRBV2 and TRBJ1-5 gives the full variable domain: EPEVTQTPSHQVTQMGQEVILRCVPISNHLYFYWYRQILGQKVEFLVSFYNNEISEKSEIFDDQFSVERPDGSNFTLKIRSTKLEDSAMYFCASSQGGYSNQPQHFGDGTRLSIL.

The chain recombines TRBV6-5 with TRBJ1-1; 9 bases are a match to TRBD1. The CDR3 is made up of 15 amino acids. The germline CDR1 and CDR2 sequences are MNHEY and SVGAGI. Losses at the gene ends were 2 bases for V and 1 base for J; bases not matched to a gene: 2. In nucleotides, the CDR3 is TGTGCCAGCAGTTACGGGACAGGGACGAACACTGAAGCTTTCTTT. Encoded protein: CASSYGTGTNTEAFF.

The chain is built from TRBV6-5 and TRBJ2-3, with D perhaps matching TRBD1 (5 bases). Between the trimmed V and J ends, which lost 3 bases and 3 bases, there was a span of 13 bases. CDR1 is MNHEY and CDR2 is SVGAGI in the germline V gene. This CDR3 spans 15 amino acids. The CDR3 reads CASSYLRESTDTQYF. The DNA for the CDR3 is TGTGCCAGCAGTTATCTCAGGGAATCGACAGATACGCAGTATTTT.

The rearrangement uses TRBV5-1 and TRBJ2-2, with D possibly matching TRBD2 (5 bases). From germline, CDR1 is SGHRS and CDR2 YFSETQ. This CDR3 region has 15 residues. V lost 2 bases and J 6 bases, leaving 14 bases between the germline ends. DNA of the CDR3: TGCGCCAGCAGCTTTTTTTTGGAGGCTTCCGGGGAGCTGTTTTTT. Protein product: CASSFFLEASGELFF.

The rearrangement uses TRBV13 and TRBJ1-1; the D is unclear. Germline-derived CDR1 and CDR2 are PRHDT and FYEKMQ (reference sequence). Between the trimmed V and J ends, which lost 5 bases and 7 bases, there was a span of 11 bases. The CDR3 runs to 12 residues. The CDR3 region is CASSLSSDEAFF. Here the CDR3 DNA reads TGTGCCAGCAGCCTCAGCAGCGATGAAGCTTTCTTT.

The chain has TRBV9 and TRBJ2-5; D unresolved. CDR1 and CDR2 from the germline V gene are SGDLS and YYNGEE. The CDR3 is made up of 14 amino acids. Trimming removed 0 bases at V and 2 bases at J, with 8 bases between. CDR3 coding DNA: TGTGCCAGCAGCGTAGGTCCCATTCAAGAGACCCAGTACTTC. Its translation: CASSVGPIQETQYF. Supplemented by reference TRBV9 and TRBJ2-5, the full variable domain reads DSGVTQTPKHLITATGQRVTLRCSPRSGDLSVYWYQQSLDQGLQFLIQYYNGEERAKGNILERFSAQQFPDLHSELNLSSLELGDSALYFCASSVGPIQETQYFGPGTRLLVL.

The gene calls are TRBV2 and TRBJ1-2; D may be TRBD1 (5 bases). This CDR3 spans 14 amino acids. Trimming removed 4 bases at V and 1 base at J, with 10 bases between. Germline CDR1 reads SNHLY; CDR2 reads FYNNEI. CDR3 region: CASSVVTVNYGYTF. In DNA, the CDR3 is TGTGCCAGCAGTGTGGTGACAGTTAACTATGGCTACACCTTC.

J is TRBJ1-4 and V is TRBV18; no reliable D call. CDR3 size: 14 residues. Trimming removed 4 bases from V and 0 bases from J, with 6 bases in between. Germline-derived CDR1 and CDR2 are KGHSH and LQKENI. The CDR3 nucleotides are TGTGCCAGCTCACAGAGTACAACTAATGAAAAACTGTTTTTT. Translating gives CASSQSTTNEKLFF.

J is TRBJ2-3 and V is TRBV30; D is undetermined. Looked up from germline, CDR1 is GTSNPN and CDR2 is SVGIG (reference sequence). This CDR3 contains 13 residues. V was trimmed by 2 bases and J by 2 bases, leaving 8 bases between them. The CDR3 DNA is TGTGCCTGGAGTATGACCCCCACAGATACGCAGTATTTT. Translation: CAWSMTPTDTQYF.

This rearrangement joins TRBV6-5 to TRBJ1-6, with D perhaps TRBD1 (6 bases). The CDR3 spans 15 residues. Germline V gene sequence: CDR1 MNHEY, CDR2 SVGAGI. V shed 8 bases and J shed 4 bases, with 15 bases lying between them. CDR3 DNA: TGTGCCAGCGCCAGGGGCCTCTTGTATAATTCACCCCTCCACTTT. Translation: CASARGLLYNSPLHF.